These T cell receptor beta chains were read from a single sample in a study of shared clonotypes between healthy human individuals. Generated by immunoSEQ multiplex PCR, the TCRdb table keeps only in-frame clones and is missing some. The data show 950,000 to 1,100,000 clones, approximately 80% seen once. The sample comprised memory CD4+ T cells from PBMCs. The receptors here all came from a man aged 18 to 30 in good health. Some clones in this sample may be carry-over from other donors' samples. The CDR3 runs from the conserved cysteine through the conserved F or W. A D gene is named only where the DNA matches it firmly. Some rows have no size entry. The others give once, few or many, or a class for an expanded clone.

abundance	len	v_gene	j_gene	d_gene	CDR3aa	CDR3nt
.	15	TRBV29-1	TRBJ2-5	.	CSVEALGTRGETQYF	TGCAGCGTTGAAGCTCTCGGTACACGGGGGGAGACCCAGTACTTC
.	16	TRBV5-1	TRBJ2-1	TRBD2	CASSPGSSGRISEQFF	TGCGCCAGCAGCCCCGGGAGTAGCGGGAGAATAAGCGAGCAGTTCTTC
.	16	TRBV28	TRBJ2-7	TRBD2	CASSFPGSGSSYEQYF	TGTGCCAGCAGTTTCCCAGGGAGCGGGAGCTCCTACGAGCAGTACTTC
once	12	TRBV7-2	TRBJ2-7	.	CASSMDGYEQYF	TGTGCCAGCAGCATGGACGGCTACGAGCAGTACTTC
.	11	TRBV30	TRBJ2-1	TRBD2	CAWSVGLAGFF	TGTGCCTGGAGTGTAGGCCTAGCGGGGTTCTTC
.	17	TRBV9	TRBJ2-1	TRBD2	CASRPPGLAGGVNEQFF	TGTGCCAGCAGGCCGCCGGGACTAGCGGGAGGTGTGAATGAGCAGTTCTTC
.	15	TRBV7-8	TRBJ2-2	.	CASSLAPGAGGELFF	TGTGCCAGCAGCTTAGCGCCGGGGGCCGGCGGGGAGCTGTTTTTT
few	15	TRBV7-2	TRBJ2-5	.	CASSLGLGGEETQYF	TGTGCCAGCAGCCTGGGACTCGGAGGCGAAGAGACCCAGTACTTC
.	14	TRBV28	TRBJ2-2	.	CASAGASEIGELFF	TGTGCCAGCGCTGGGGCTAGCGAGATCGGGGAGCTGTTTTTT
.	13	TRBV18	TRBJ2-3	.	CASSPDRTDTQYF	TGTGCCAGCTCCCCGGACAGAACAGATACGCAGTATTTT
.	14	TRBV27	TRBJ1-1	.	CASSAFEGPTEAFF	TGTGCCAGCAGTGCCTTCGAGGGACCGACTGAAGCTTTCTTT
many	15	TRBV2	TRBJ2-3	TRBD2	CASSASGRGSDTQYF	TGTGCCAGCAGTGCTAGCGGGAGAGGGTCAGATACGCAGTATTTT
once	14	TRBV28	TRBJ2-7	.	CASSPGNRYGEQYF	TGTGCCAGCAGCCCAGGGAACAGGTACGGCGAGCAGTACTTC
.	11	TRBV28	TRBJ1-2	.	CASSFGVGYTF	TGTGCCAGCAGTTTCGGGGTAGGCTACACCTTC
.	15	TRBV5-1	TRBJ1-1	TRBD1	CASSLHGTGDTEAFF	TGCGCCAGCAGCTTGCACGGGACAGGGGACACTGAAGCTTTCTTT
.	20	TRBV28	TRBJ2-2	.	CASSLLTLLNPALNTGELFF	TGTGCCAGCAGCCTTCTTACCTTGTTGAACCCGGCGCTTAACACCGGGGAGCTGTTTTTT
many	14	TRBV6-1	TRBJ1-5	TRBD1	CASRGTGAGQPQHF	TGTGCCAGCAGAGGGACAGGGGCGGGTCAGCCCCAGCATTTT
.	13	TRBV5-4	TRBJ1-2	.	CASSLGGTYGYTF	TGTGCCAGCAGCTTGGGGGGCACCTATGGCTACACCTTC
once	15	TRBV5-8	TRBJ2-7	.	CASRWSAGLTYEQYF	TGTGCCAGCAGGTGGTCCGCGGGGCTGACCTACGAGCAGTACTTC
.	15	TRBV18	TRBJ1-2	TRBD1	CASSPSGTASYGYTF	TGTGCCAGCTCACCCAGCGGGACAGCCTCCTATGGCTACACCTTC
few	16	TRBV19	TRBJ2-1	TRBD2	CASSILADPSYNEQFF	TGTGCCAGTAGTATACTAGCGGACCCCTCCTACAATGAGCAGTTCTTC
.	16	TRBV16	TRBJ2-7	TRBD1	CASSRRDRGSPYEQYF	TGTGCCAGCAGCCGAAGGGACAGGGGATCCCCCTACGAGCAGTACTTC
few	13	TRBV18	TRBJ1-1	.	CASSPTLNTEAFF	TGTGCCAGCTCCCCGACACTGAACACTGAAGCTTTCTTT
.	16	TRBV28	TRBJ2-3	TRBD2	CASSPQTSGGTDTQYF	TGTGCCAGCAGTCCCCAGACTAGCGGGGGGACAGATACGCAGTATTTT
many	14	TRBV30	TRBJ1-5	.	CAWSVQRGNQPQHF	TGTGCCTGGAGTGTACAACGGGGTAATCAGCCCCAGCATTTT
few	16	TRBV6-5	TRBJ2-1	.	CASSSKTGLLNNEQFF	TGTGCCAGCAGTTCGAAAACAGGACTTCTTAACAATGAGCAGTTCTTC
.	12	TRBV11-1	TRBJ2-7	TRBD2	CASSVFGGKQYF	TGTGCCAGCAGCGTTTTCGGGGGGAAGCAGTACTTC